This paragraph covers one T cell receptor (beta chain) sequence. Primers included in the PCR were 60 Vbeta and 13 Jbeta primers. TCRdb's table, derived via immunoSEQ multiplex PCR, lists solely in-frame clones and lacks some. The data show some 150,000 clones, almost 85% seen once. Trimming stripped 8 bases from V and 0 bases from J, with 11 bases between. The CDR3 contains 15 residues. CDR1 and CDR2 from the germline V gene are SNHLY and FYNNEI. The source of the sample is a study of cytomegalovirus exposure and HLA in healthy donors. The sequence came from a man aged 25-40 years in good health and CMV-seropositive. V and J are TRBV2 and TRBJ2-6, with D uncertain. Input material: PBMCs. CDR3 nucleotide sequence: TGTGCCAGCGTCCCATACAGCTCTGGGGCCAACGTCCTGACTTTC. Protein product: CASVPYSSGANVLTF.